This T cell receptor beta chain originates from a study of cytomegalovirus exposure and HLA in healthy donors. Overall study findings and caveats: In vitro checks showed that three CMV-associated chains really do target CMV antigens.

PCR used 60 Vbeta primers and 13 Jbeta primers. The repertoire was sequenced with immunoSEQ multiplex PCR; TCRdb's copy has only in-frame clones and lacks some. The repertoire holds around 170,000 clones, with over 70% as singletons. Comments on this clone: Its antigen is unidentified.

This CDR3 is 15 amino acids long. The ends were cut back, 4 bases at V and 3 bases at J, with 10 bases in the middle. The germline V gene encodes CDR1 SNHLY and CDR2 FYNNEI. The sequenced material came from PBMCs. The sequence was collected from a man between 50 and 59 years old in good health and CMV-seronegative. The chain joins TRBV2 to TRBJ1-6; perhaps TRBD1 as D (6 bases). The CDR3: CASSARGDYNSPLHF. The CDR3 DNA follows: TGTGCCAGCAGTGCCAGGGGAGACTATAATTCACCCCTCCACTTT.